This is a list of T cell receptor beta chains from one sample in a study of blood T cell repertoires in COVID-19. The protocol was immunoSEQ multiplex PCR, while the TCRdb copy is restricted to in-frame clones and leaves out a portion. Found here are some 200,000 clones, about 86% of them singletons; the top ten hold about an eighth. Sequencing was done on a sample of peripheral blood. These receptors originate from a man aged 30-40 years with active or convalescent COVID-19. Each CDR3 is given with its conserved first and last residue. The order of the fields is J gene, V gene, CDR3 protein.

j_call: TRBJ1-1; v_call: TRBV30; cdr3_aa: CAWSAEYRGRPAFF
j_call: TRBJ2-7; v_call: TRBV13; cdr3_aa: CASSAPGQGYEQYF
j_call: TRBJ2-3; v_call: TRBV24-1; cdr3_aa: CATSGPIATDTQYF
j_call: TRBJ2-5; v_call: TRBV7-2; cdr3_aa: CASSLDGSRETQYF
j_call: TRBJ2-1; v_call: TRBV20-1; cdr3_aa: CSASALKLAGGQSTYNEQFF
j_call: TRBJ2-5; v_call: TRBV7-9; cdr3_aa: CASSTSGGQGRAQYF
j_call: TRBJ1-1; v_call: TRBV6-5; cdr3_aa: CASKSTVNTEAFF
j_call: TRBJ2-3; v_call: TRBV11-2; cdr3_aa: CASSPGLAGADTQYF
j_call: TRBJ1-6; v_call: TRBV20-1; cdr3_aa: CSASWTGDSPLHF
j_call: TRBJ2-2; v_call: TRBV7-9; cdr3_aa: CASSADRADTGELFF
j_call: TRBJ1-3; v_call: TRBV4-3; cdr3_aa: CASSQDLLGTGLIGSGNTIYF
j_call: TRBJ2-1; v_call: TRBV6-1; cdr3_aa: CASSEWASGGYNEQFF
j_call: TRBJ2-1; v_call: TRBV7-7; cdr3_aa: CASSLLSGGAHNEQFF
j_call: TRBJ1-3; v_call: TRBV30; cdr3_aa: CAWSVLGGNTIYF
j_call: TRBJ1-5; v_call: TRBV6-5; cdr3_aa: CASSYGDRGGNQPQHF
j_call: TRBJ1-2; v_call: TRBV6-6; cdr3_aa: CASSPKLDRVSGYTF
j_call: TRBJ2-1; v_call: TRBV12-5; cdr3_aa: CASGTGTSGSSYNEQFF
j_call: TRBJ1-1; v_call: TRBV19; cdr3_aa: CASSLYTEAFF
j_call: TRBJ2-7; v_call: TRBV4-3; cdr3_aa: CASSQDRTSGDEQYF
j_call: TRBJ2-3; v_call: TRBV7-9; cdr3_aa: CASSSPEGGRASTDTQYF
j_call: TRBJ1-5; v_call: TRBV7-8; cdr3_aa: CASSLGAGRGNQPQHF
j_call: TRBJ1-1; v_call: TRBV12-3/TRBV12-4; cdr3_aa: CASSFMANTEAFF
j_call: TRBJ2-2; v_call: TRBV7-9; cdr3_aa: CASSSRTGEGTGELFF
j_call: TRBJ1-1; v_call: TRBV5-5; cdr3_aa: CASSFTGTNTEAFF
j_call: TRBJ1-1; v_call: TRBV5-1; cdr3_aa: CASRSGQGEVWAEAFF
j_call: TRBJ1-2; v_call: TRBV24-1; cdr3_aa: CATSDFTGNYGYTF
j_call: TRBJ1-2; v_call: TRBV14; cdr3_aa: CASSLGAFYGYTF
j_call: TRBJ2-7; v_call: TRBV5-4; cdr3_aa: CASSYRQGSFYEQYF
j_call: TRBJ1-4; v_call: TRBV9; cdr3_aa: CASSVGGRVREKLFF
j_call: TRBJ1-3; v_call: TRBV6-1; cdr3_aa: CASSEVLSGNTIYF
j_call: TRBJ1-1; v_call: TRBV28; cdr3_aa: CASRRQTGETEAFF
j_call: TRBJ1-6; v_call: TRBV27; cdr3_aa: CASSLGQGSGSPLHF
j_call: TRBJ2-2; v_call: TRBV3-1/TRBV3-2; cdr3_aa: CASSLPRGPYTGELFF
j_call: TRBJ2-3; v_call: TRBV5-1; cdr3_aa: CASSWPPLAGGPELTDTQYF
j_call: TRBJ1-2; v_call: TRBV19; cdr3_aa: CASRRRDRAHGYTF
j_call: TRBJ2-7; v_call: TRBV4-3; cdr3_aa: CASSQVYGTSSYEQYF
j_call: TRBJ1-1; v_call: TRBV27; cdr3_aa: CASTPTGFTEAFF
j_call: TRBJ1-5; v_call: TRBV28; cdr3_aa: CASSQTGGTNQPQHF
j_call: TRBJ1-3; v_call: TRBV6-6; cdr3_aa: CASGAARRSGNTIYF
j_call: TRBJ2-7; v_call: TRBV5-1; cdr3_aa: CASSLAMTSGRPYEQYF
j_call: TRBJ2-5; v_call: TRBV9; cdr3_aa: CASSVAGLQETQYF
j_call: TRBJ2-1; v_call: TRBV19; cdr3_aa: CASRGAGGRDEQFF
j_call: TRBJ1-4; v_call: TRBV7-6; cdr3_aa: CASSLQWGVNEKLFF
j_call: TRBJ1-6; v_call: TRBV30; cdr3_aa: CAWSQGSPNNSPLHF
j_call: TRBJ2-2; v_call: TRBV7-9; cdr3_aa: CASSLGPLAGGELFF
j_call: TRBJ1-4; v_call: TRBV2; cdr3_aa: CASSTRTGENEKLFF
j_call: TRBJ2-2; v_call: TRBV27; cdr3_aa: CASSSTGGRHGELFF
j_call: TRBJ2-1; v_call: TRBV27; cdr3_aa: CASSLSSSGISYNEQFF
j_call: TRBJ2-1; v_call: TRBV6-5; cdr3_aa: CASSTGFHEQFF